These 15 T cell receptor beta chains were sequenced from one sample in a study of blood T cells in healthy people across ages. Sample-barcoded 5' priming and a J-beta primer mix drove a second PCR of roughly 6 to 12 cycles. TCRdb recomputed calls from the 5' RACE reads with MiXCR, one row per CDR3 protein. The sample contains 800,000 or so distinct CDR3 sequences, roughly 25% of which appear only once. These data were also filed under a second study, of T cells of mothers and their children.

Sequencing was done on a sample of blood. These receptors came from a boy aged 10-17 years in good health.

The V and J genes are TRBV14 and TRBJ1-1; D unclear. The germline V gene encodes CDR1 SGHDN and CDR2 FVKESK. Trimming left V 0 bases short and J 0 bases short, with 8 bases between. The CDR3 sequence is 15 residues long. CDR3 nucleotides: TGTGCCAGCAGCCAAGATAGGATAATGAACACTGAAGCTTTCTTT. This sequence encodes CASSQDRIMNTEAFF.

This clonotype has more than one count but fewer than ten. CDR3 amino acids: CASSESTGEGETQYF. The CDR3 bases are TGTGCCAGCAGCGAGTCCACAGGGGAGGGAGAGACCCAGTACTTC. This chain joins TRBV28 and TRBJ2-5; tentatively, D is TRBD1 or TRBD2 (7 bases each). This CDR3 spans 15 amino acids. Germline V gives CDR1 MDHEN, CDR2 SYDVKM. V gave up 6 bases and J gave up 4 bases, with 18 bases separating them.

This rearrangement joins TRBV11-2 to TRBJ2-1; D gene uncertain. V was pared by 2 bases and J by 6 bases, with 8 bases between. Germline CDR1 SGHAT, CDR2 FQNNGV. CDR3 length: 13 amino acids. The CDR3 nucleotides are TGTGCCAGCAGCTTAATAAGGGCCAATGAGCAGTTCTTC. Amino acids: CASSLIRANEQFF.

The chain has TRBV20-1 and TRBJ2-3, with a tentative D call TRBD2 (6 bases). Germline lookup yields CDR1 DFQATT and CDR2 SNEGSKA (reference sequence). This CDR3 is built from 17 residues. V lost 0 bases to trimming and J lost 1 base, with 17 bases between them. CDR3 sequence (DNA): TGCAGTGCTAGAGATAAGCTCGCGGCGGGACGCACAGATACGCAGTATTTT. Its protein is CSARDKLAAGRTDTQYF.

This clonotype appeared a few times. The chain uses TRBV6-5 and TRBJ1-2, with no clear D. The CDR3 loop spans 15 amino acids. The germline V and J ends were trimmed by 2 bases and 3 bases, with 13 bases remaining between them. Germline V CDR1 and CDR2: MNHEY, SVGAGI. The CDR3 loop is CASSYALEGYYGYTF. CDR3 bases: TGTGCCAGCAGTTACGCGCTAGAGGGATACTATGGCTACACCTTC.

This clonotype showed up just once. V and J are TRBV29-1 and TRBJ1-3; possible D gene TRBD1, 5 bases. Trimming removed 4 bases from V and 0 bases from J, with 10 bases in between. Germline CDR1 is SQVTM and CDR2 is ANQGSEA. The length of the CDR3 is 14 residues. The CDR3 reads CSVGGDSSGNTIYF. CDR3 in DNA: TGCAGCGTTGGAGGGGATAGCTCTGGAAACACCATATATTTT.

This chain uses TRBV3-1 with TRBJ1-2; no firm D call. V dropped 2 bases and J dropped 2 bases, with 9 bases sitting between them. This CDR3 has 14 residues. Looked up from germline, CDR1 is LGHDT and CDR2 is YNNKEL (reference sequence). Here the CDR3 reads CASSQTVPNYGYTF. CDR3 DNA sequence: TGTGCCAGCAGCCAAACAGTGCCCAACTATGGCTACACCTTC.

The chain combines TRBV4-3 with TRBJ2-1; TRBD2 matches at 12 bases. The last part of the DNA fits TRBJ2-5 better; the J call may be wrong. The CDR3 loop spans 18 amino acids. Germline V CDR1 and CDR2: LGHNA, YSLEER. The CDR3 nucleotides are TGCGCCAGCAGCCAAGAAGCGACTAGCGGGGGATACCAAGAGACCCAGTACTTC. As protein: CASSQEATSGGYQETQYF.

The chain has TRBV20-1 and TRBJ1-6; D possibly corresponds to TRBD1 (5 bases). Per germline, CDR1 DFQATT and CDR2 SNEGSKA (reference sequence). CDR3 length: 14 residues. Deletions cut 5 bases from V and 9 bases from J, with 17 bases between. The CDR3 DNA sequence: TGCAGTGCTGGTACCCAAGGGGCGCCTTCACCCCTCCACTTT. Translation gives CSAGTQGAPSPLHF.

The table lists this clonotype with a few counts. The chain combines TRBV20-1 with TRBJ2-5, with 7 nucleotides matching TRBD1. Germline V gene lookup returns CDR1 DFQATT and CDR2 SNEGSKA (reference sequence). CDR3 size: 14 residues. The trim removed 3 bases at V and 5 bases at J, leaving 9 bases unmatched. The CDR3 is CSARGDSSRETQYF. The CDR3 DNA is TGCAGTGCTAGGGGGGACAGCTCAAGGGAGACCCAGTACTTC.

The V call is TRBV4-3, the J call TRBJ1-5; D may be TRBD1 (5 bases). From germline, CDR1 is LGHNA and CDR2 YSLEER. The V end lost 0 bases, the J end lost 7 bases, and 10 bases lay between the germline ends. The CDR3 consists of 14 residues. This CDR3 is CASSQERRGQPQHF. The CDR3 DNA reads TGCGCCAGCAGCCAAGAGAGGAGGGGCCAGCCCCAGCATTTT.

V usage is TRBV6-6 and J usage is TRBJ2-3; D might be TRBD1 (7 bases). The CDR3 length is 14 residues. Trimming cost V 11 bases and J 3 bases, with 18 bases left between them. Germline CDR1 reads MNHNY; CDR2 reads SVGAGI (reference sequence). The CDR3 here is CAVRRRGVTDTQYF. In DNA, the CDR3 is TGTGCCGTACGACGCAGGGGGGTGACAGATACGCAGTATTTT.

The J gene is TRBJ2-7, the V gene TRBV20-1; perhaps D is TRBD1 or TRBD2 (5 bases each). Germline CDR1 is DFQATT and CDR2 is SNEGSKA (reference sequence). The germline V and J ends were trimmed by 0 bases and 2 bases, with 14 bases remaining between them. This CDR3 has 15 residues. The CDR3 nucleotides read TGCAGTGCTAGAGATCAAAGGTCGGGGCCCTACGAGCAGTACTTC. It specifies CSARDQRSGPYEQYF.

This clonotype was recorded a few times. V gene TRBV6-1 combines with J gene TRBJ2-5, with 15 bases that match TRBD2. The J segment lost 2 bases and the V segment lost 5 bases, leaving 6 bases of the junction unmatched. Per germline, CDR1 MNHNS and CDR2 SASEGT. The CDR3 contains 17 residues. CDR3 amino acids: CASSRRTSGGAQETQYF. The CDR3 region has the DNA TGTGCCAGCAGTCGAAGGACTAGCGGGGGGGCTCAAGAGACCCAGTACTTC.

This clonotype was seen a few times. This sequence joins TRBV15 and TRBJ1-6; TRBD1 might be the D (5 bases). CDR1 and CDR2 (germline): LNHNV, YYDKDF (reference sequence). CDR3 length equals 18 residues. V lost 0 bases and J lost 6, with 18 bases in between. CDR3 protein: CATSRDRDPGSPNSPLHF. In DNA, the CDR3 is TGTGCCACCAGCAGAGATCGGGACCCCGGGAGCCCTAATTCACCCCTCCACTTT. The variable domain in full, completed from reference TRBV15 and TRBJ1-6, reads DAMVIQNPRYQVTQFGKPVTLSCSQTLNHNVMYWYQQKSSQAPKLLFHYYDKDFNNEADTPDNFQSRRPNTSFCFLDIRSPGLGDTAMYLCATSRDRDPGSPNSPLHFGNGTRLTVT.